This paragraph covers one T cell receptor (beta chain) sequence. Antigen specificity is unknown. These data come from a study of blood T cells in healthy people across ages. A second PCR, run for roughly 6 to 11 cycles, used a sample-barcoded 5' primer plus a J-beta primer mix. CDR3-containing paired-end reads numbering at least 2.5 million came from each sample. TCRdb passed the 5' RACE reads through MiXCR, listing each CDR3 protein once. The sample includes 1.5 million to 2 million distinct CDR3 sequences, roughly two fifths of them seen just once. Broader study findings: Older age coincided with a roughly linear decline in TCR beta diversity per million T cells.

The CDR3 consists of 17 residues. Germline CDR1 reads SGHAT; CDR2 reads FQDESV (reference sequence). V was trimmed by 1 base and J by 4 bases, leaving 18 bases between them. This clonotype originated in a human donor in good health. The chain carries TRBV11-1 and TRBJ2-3; D perhaps matches TRBD2 (6 bases). Sequenced material: blood. In nucleotides, the CDR3 is TGTGCCAGCAGCTTAGGAGGTAGCGGACTTAGCGCAGATACGCAGTATTTT. This translates into CASSLGGSGLSADTQYF.